This TCR beta chain is from a study of cytomegalovirus exposure and HLA in healthy donors. Study context: A data release that came early held roughly 80 million unique TCRs from HLA-typed donors.

Findings of the study overall: Immune exposure information available was restricted to CMV serostatus. It was shown in a later analysis that HLA-associated TCR beta chains were more clonally expanded than other, equally common chains. There were several of the most significant clusters that appeared linked to common viral pathogens in a later analysis.

The PCR used 60 Vbeta and 13 Jbeta primers. Libraries were prepared by immunoSEQ multiplex PCR; TCRdb keeps only in-frame clonotypes and omits some of them. The data include about 100,000 clones; the top ten clones carry just over 5.5%. The CDR3 runs to 12 residues. The ends were cut back, 6 bases at V and 1 base at J, with 3 bases in the middle. Germline CDR1 and CDR2: LGHNA and YSLEER. With regard to this clone: No antigen is known for it.

This sequence was found in a girl aged 10 to 17 in good health and CMV-seropositive. V is TRBV4-3 and J is TRBJ2-2; D gene unclear. Source material: PBMCs. This chain's CDR3 is CASSKNTGELFF. CDR3 sequence (DNA): TGCGCCAGCAGTAAGAACACCGGGGAGCTGTTTTTT.